Shown below are 32 T cell receptor beta chains from a single sample sequenced in a study of regulatory T cells in long-lasting Graves disease. Time point described: persistent/refractory GD, antithyroid drugs over 5 years with positive TRAb. After RNA was extracted from PBMCs, the TCR library was made from it. Investigators prepared the TCR beta libraries by applying iRepertoire HTBI primers and Arm-PCR of CDR3 regions. Each CDR3 protein is one row after TCRdb ran MiXCR on the multiplex PCR reads. The table shows 350,000 to 500,000 distinct CDR3 sequences, with around 23% occurring only once. The sample consisted of peripheral blood mononuclear cells (PBMCs), taken when the disease was refractory, from a patient treated with antithyroid drugs. The origin of the receptors is a female donor with Graves disease.

This clonotype showed up just a few times. The chain links TRBV12-3 or TRBV12-4 to TRBJ2-3; a weak D match, TRBD2 (5 bases). The length of the CDR3 is 17 residues. Trimming stripped 1 base from V and 2 bases from J, with 16 bases between. The CDR3 reads CASSLGESLRDTDTQYF. The CDR3 DNA is TGTGCCAGCAGTTTAGGGGAGTCCCTCCGGGACACAGATACGCAGTATTTT.

The chain employs TRBV10-1 and TRBJ1-3; 7 nucleotides agree with TRBD1. V shed 2 bases and J 2 bases; nucleotides not matched to a gene: 0. Germline values: CDR1 WNHNN, CDR2 SYGVQD (reference sequence). The CDR3 runs 14 residues. CDR3 nucleotide sequence: TGCGCCAGCAGTGAGGACAGGGCTGGAAACACCATATATTTT. Amino acid sequence: CASSEDRAGNTIYF.

This clonotype appeared a few times. The chain employs TRBV6-1 and TRBJ2-7; 7 nucleotides line up with TRBD2. The CDR3 is 15 residues long. J gave up 6 bases and V 0 bases, and 8 bases lay outside the gene matches. Looked up from germline, CDR1 is MNHNS and CDR2 is SASEGT. CDR3 loop: CASSEAPRERREQYF. DNA of the CDR3: TGTGCCAGCAGTGAAGCTCCGCGGGAGAGGCGCGAGCAGTACTTC.

In its sample, this clonotype was seen a few times. The chain carries TRBV24-1 and TRBJ1-2; D gene unclear. The germline V and J ends were trimmed by 2 bases and 4 bases, with 10 bases remaining between them. This CDR3 spans 14 amino acids. CDR1 and CDR2 (germline): KGHDR, SFDVKD. The CDR3 coding sequence is TGTGCCACCAGTGATTCTGCAGACTTCTATGGCTACACCTTC. Its protein product is CATSDSADFYGYTF.

The CDR3 loop reads CASSLRAGVVDEQFF. In nucleotides, the CDR3 is TGTGCCAGCAGTTTAAGGGCGGGAGTCGTCGATGAGCAGTTCTTC. The chain has TRBV12-3 or TRBV12-4 and TRBJ2-5, with TRBD2 matching over 7 bases. Judging by the DNA end, TRBJ2-1 fits better; the J call may be wrong. This CDR3 region has 15 residues.

At least ten counts were recorded for this clonotype. This sequence joins TRBV11-2 and TRBJ1-1; D is uncertain. This CDR3 is 14 amino acids long. From germline, CDR1 is SGHAT and CDR2 FQNNGV. Trimming removed 1 base from V and 3 bases from J, with 9 bases in between. Here the CDR3 DNA reads TGTGCCAGCAGCTTAGGAGGGCAGTACACTGAAGCTTTCTTT. It encodes CASSLGGQYTEAFF.

This clonotype was picked up a small number of times. A read error may be the cause here, since a much bigger clone is one base away. The chain combines TRBV2 with TRBJ1-1; D possibly corresponds to TRBD1 (5 bases). V dropped 10 bases and J dropped 2 bases, with 14 bases sitting between them. CDR3 length: 13 residues. Per germline, CDR1 SNHLY and CDR2 FYNNEI. The DNA of the CDR3 is TGTGCCATACAGGCAGGACGAAACACTGAAGCTTTCTTT. This gives the protein CAIQAGRNTEAFF.

Comments on this clonotype: Possible read error: a much larger clone is one base away. This rearrangement joins TRBV28 to TRBJ2-7; D remains ambiguous. Per the germline V gene, CDR1 is MDHEN and CDR2 is SYDVKM. This CDR3 comprises 14 residues. CDR3: CASSHGPKFHERYF. CDR3 in DNA: TGTGCCAGCAGTCATGGCCCCAAATTCCACGAGCGGTACTTC.

Many counts were recorded for this clonotype. The genes are TRBV3-1 and TRBJ2-5; D is unclear. CDR3 size: 12 residues. The ends were cut back, 7 bases at V and 5 bases at J, with 11 bases in the middle. Germline-derived CDR1 and CDR2 are LGHDT and YNNKEL (reference sequence). DNA for the CDR3: TGTGCCAGCACGAAGGAAGAGGAGACCCAGTACTTC. Amino acid sequence: CASTKEEETQYF.

The sample holds many counts of this clonotype. This chain connects TRBV27 to TRBJ2-7; TRBD2 agrees at 7 bases. Per germline, CDR1 MNHEY and CDR2 SMNVEV (reference sequence). V dropped 5 bases and J dropped 3; count of bases not matched to a gene: 10. The CDR3 has 15 residues. CDR3 sequence: CASSLSAGVVYEQYF. CDR3 DNA: TGTGCCAGCAGTCTCTCGGCGGGAGTCGTCTACGAGCAGTACTTC.

The chain recombines TRBV27 with TRBJ1-5; D call uncertain. Germline loops: CDR1 MNHEY, CDR2 SMNVEV (reference sequence). The germline V and J ends were trimmed by 0 bases and 9 bases, with 12 bases remaining between them. The CDR3 is 14 residues long. The CDR3 DNA sequence: TGTGCCAGCAGTTTATCCACTTCGTTCGCGCCCCAGCATTTT. Translated, it gives CASSLSTSFAPQHF.

The V gene is TRBV6-6, the J gene TRBJ2-2, with TRBD1 identical over 7 bases. Germline lookup yields CDR1 MNHNY and CDR2 SVGAGI (reference sequence). With 0 bases clipped from V and 3 bases from J, the junction kept 4 bases outside the gene matches. This CDR3 is built from 16 residues. The CDR3 nucleotides read TGTGCCAGCAGTTACTCGCGACAGGGCTACACCGGGGAGCTGTTTTTT. It is translated as CASSYSRQGYTGELFF.

This clonotype was detected a few times. J is TRBJ2-7 and V is TRBV14, with D unclear. V lost 1 base to trimming and J lost 2 bases, with 9 bases between them. Germline V gene sequence: CDR1 SGHDN, CDR2 FVKESK. There are 14 residues in the CDR3. The chain's CDR3 is CASSQADPPYEQYF. Written as DNA, the CDR3 is TGTGCCAGCAGCCAAGCAGACCCTCCCTACGAGCAGTACTTC.

This clonotype was counted a few times. The junction differs from germline at one of its ends, possibly a read error. The chain carries TRBV28 and TRBJ2-5; 15 nucleotides agree with TRBD2. Germline values: CDR1 MDHEN, CDR2 SYDVKM. The CDR3 sequence is 17 residues long. The CDR3 region has the DNA TGTGCCAGCAGCTCGGGACTAGCGGGAGGAATTCGGGAGACCCAGTGCTTC. This sequence encodes CASSSGLAGGIRETQCF.

This clonotype was counted a few times. The V gene is TRBV20-1, the J gene TRBJ1-6, with D perhaps TRBD1 (5 bases). The V gene lost 1 base and the J gene lost 3 bases, with 13 bases spanning the gap. The CDR3 runs 16 residues. Germline V gene sequence: CDR1 DFQATT, CDR2 SNEGSKA (reference sequence). CDR3 nucleotide sequence: TGCAGTGCTAGAGTCGATCGGCAGGGCTATAATTCACCCCTCCACTTT. This gives the protein CSARVDRQGYNSPLHF.

This clonotype appeared many times. The gene calls are TRBV11-2 and TRBJ2-2; D possibly matches TRBD1 or TRBD2 (5 bases each). The V gene's germline CDR1 is SGHAT and CDR2 FQNNGV. Trimming removed 1 base at V and 7 bases at J, with 16 bases between. This CDR3 comprises 16 residues. CDR3 DNA: TGTGCCAGCAGCTTAGCCAGCGGAGTGGGGCACGGGGAGCTGTTTTTT. This translates into CASSLASGVGHGELFF. The full variable domain, with the rest looked up from reference TRBV11-2 and TRBJ2-2, is EAGVAQSPRYKIIEKRQSVAFWCNPISGHATLYWYQQILGQGPKLLIQFQNNGVVDDSQLPKDRFSAERLKGVDSTLKIQPAKLEDSAVYLCASSLASGVGHGELFFGEGSRLTVL.

This clonotype was observed a handful of times. The V gene is TRBV20-1, the J gene TRBJ2-5; 13 bases line up with TRBD2. The CDR3 length is 15 residues. Germline trimming cut 6 bases from V and 3 bases from J; bases unmatched to any gene: 7. Germline CDR1 and CDR2: DFQATT and SNEGSKA (reference sequence). CDR3 loop: CSAVPGTSGEETQYF. The DNA for the CDR3 is TGCAGTGCCGTACCCGGGACTAGCGGGGAAGAGACCCAGTACTTC.

This clonotype was seen only a few times. The chain recombines TRBV20-1 with TRBJ2-5; D unresolved. CDR1 DFQATT and CDR2 SNEGSKA come from the germline V gene (reference sequence). This CDR3 spans 13 amino acids. V was pared by 5 bases and J by 2 bases, with 12 bases between. The DNA for the CDR3 is TGCAGTGCTGGGCCGTTGGAGCAAGAGACCCAGTACTTC. Translation: CSAGPLEQETQYF.

The V and J genes are TRBV27 and TRBJ1-6, with TRBD1 matching 7 bases. The V gene's germline CDR1 is MNHEY and CDR2 SMNVEV (reference sequence). J was trimmed by 9 bases and V by 8 bases; bases with no gene match: 10. This CDR3 is built from 14 residues. CDR3 loop: CASGLTGRGSPLHF. The CDR3 DNA reads TGTGCCAGCGGACTGACAGGGAGAGGTTCACCCCTCCACTTT.

Regarding this clonotype: A read error may explain this, as a much larger clone is one base away. The conserved closing phenylalanine or tryptophan is absent in this CDR3, likely reflecting a read error. The rearrangement uses TRBV28 and TRBJ2-7; 9 bases line up with TRBD2. CDR3 size: 14 residues. Germline V gene data show CDR1 as MDHEN and CDR2 as SYDVKM. With 3 bases clipped from V and 6 bases from J, the junction kept 6 bases outside the gene matches. The CDR3 nucleotides are TGTGCCAGCAGTTTGGCGCGGGAGGGCGGCGAGCAGTACCTC. Translating gives CASSLAREGGEQYL.

This clonotype has only a few counts. The chain uses TRBV4-1 and TRBJ1-5; tentative D call: TRBD1 (5 bases). V gave up 3 bases and J gave up 2 bases, with 11 bases separating them. The germline V gene encodes CDR1 MGHRA and CDR2 YSYEKL. The CDR3 covers 15 residues. The CDR3, as DNA: TGCGCCAGCAGCCATGGAAGGGGAGGCAATCAGCCCCAGCATTTT. Protein product: CASSHGRGGNQPQHF.

This clonotype was observed many times. V usage is TRBV7-9 and J usage is TRBJ2-5; weak D call: TRBD1 (5 bases). CDR3 size: 15 residues. Trimming removed 0 bases at V and 5 bases at J, with 13 bases between. Germline CDR1 reads SEHNR; CDR2 reads FQNEAQ (reference sequence). This CDR3 reads CASSLAGRSQETQYF. CDR3 coding DNA: TGTGCCAGCAGCTTAGCGGGGCGGAGTCAGGAGACCCAGTACTTC.

This clonotype came up many times. The V call is TRBV12-3 or TRBV12-4, the J call TRBJ1-1, with D hard to call. The ends were cut back, 4 bases at V and 10 bases at J, with 16 bases in the middle. This CDR3 spans 13 amino acids. The CDR3 DNA follows: TGTGCCAGCAGTTCCCGGGAGTCCGGGAGAGCTTTCTTT. Encoded protein: CASSSRESGRAFF.

At least ten counts were recorded for this clonotype. The chain uses TRBV2 and TRBJ2-5; weak D call: TRBD1 (6 bases). The V and J ends lost 4 bases and 2 bases respectively, with 11 bases between them. The CDR3 has 14 amino acids. The germline V gene has CDR1 SNHLY and CDR2 FYNNEI. CDR3 region: CASSVQGSQETQYF. DNA of the CDR3: TGTGCCAGCAGTGTCCAGGGGTCACAAGAGACCCAGTACTTC.

This clonotype was detected only a few times. This chain uses TRBV6-1 with TRBJ2-7; D might be TRBD1 (6 bases). The ends were cut back, 6 bases at V and 3 bases at J, with 15 bases in the middle. This CDR3 is built from 14 residues. Germline V lookup: CDR1 MNHNS, CDR2 SASEGT. This CDR3 is CASRRQADRYEQYF. CDR3 DNA: TGTGCCAGCAGAAGACAGGCAGATCGCTACGAGCAGTACTTC.

The rearrangement links TRBV19 to TRBJ1-5, with D perhaps TRBD1 (5 bases). Germline CDR1 reads LNHDA; CDR2 reads SQIVND (reference sequence). The CDR3 sequence is 16 residues long. V was cut by 9 bases and J by 7 bases, with 25 bases left in between. The CDR3 sequence is CASSPGLEAGGQPQHF. CDR3 sequence (DNA): TGTGCCAGCTCGCCGGGGCTGGAGGCAGGAGGGCAGCCCCAGCATTTT.

This clonotype was detected ten times or more. The chain combines TRBV12-3 or TRBV12-4 with TRBJ1-3; possible D gene TRBD1, 6 bases. This CDR3 is 15 amino acids long. V gave up 4 bases and J gave up 0 bases, with 10 bases separating them. CDR3 sequence reads: CASSSQGSSGNTIYF. CDR3 sequence (DNA): TGTGCCAGCAGTTCACAGGGTAGCTCTGGAAACACCATATATTTT.

This clonotype was recorded at least ten times. The V gene is TRBV28, the J gene TRBJ2-2, with D unclear. This CDR3 comprises 12 residues. Looked up from germline, CDR1 is MDHEN and CDR2 is SYDVKM. V was trimmed by 5 bases and J by 5 bases, leaving 6 bases between them. In nucleotides, the CDR3 is TGTGCCAGCAGTCCCCAGACCGGGGAGCTGTTTTTT. Protein sequence: CASSPQTGELFF.

Of note for this clonotype: With a much larger clone just one base away, this may be a read error. Because the CDR3 is missing its conserved closing phenylalanine or tryptophan, this is likely a read error. The rearrangement uses TRBV20-1 and TRBJ2-4; the D gene is possibly TRBD1 (6 bases). The end of the DNA aligns better with TRBJ2-5, so the J call may be wrong. The CDR3 has 14 residues. CDR1 DFQATT and CDR2 SNEGSKA come from the germline V gene (reference sequence). The CDR3 region is CSAPRDNTQETQYL. The CDR3 coding sequence is TGCAGTGCTCCCCGGGACAACACTCAAGAGACCCAGTACCTC.

This clonotype was seen repeatedly, ten times or more. The rearrangement joins TRBV2 to TRBJ1-1; D call uncertain. Germline assignment: CDR1 SNHLY and CDR2 FYNNEI. The CDR3 totals 14 residues. V lost 6 bases, J lost 4 bases, and 15 bases lay in between. The CDR3 spells CASSHHLETTEAFF. CDR3 nucleotide sequence: TGTGCCAGCAGCCACCATCTTGAAACCACTGAAGCTTTCTTT.

This clonotype was observed at least ten times. This chain links TRBV28 with TRBJ2-7; 8 bases line up with TRBD1. V shed 3 bases and J 2 bases; nucleotides not matched to a gene: 3. The CDR3 loop spans 14 amino acids. Germline assignment: CDR1 MDHEN and CDR2 SYDVKM. This chain's CDR3 is CASSFGGQAYEQYF. CDR3 in DNA: TGTGCCAGCAGTTTCGGGGGACAGGCCTACGAGCAGTACTTC.

At least ten counts were recorded for this clonotype. The rearrangement joins TRBV18 to TRBJ2-5, with no clear D. The length of the CDR3 is 11 residues. V lost 4 bases and J lost 5, with 5 bases in between. Germline V gene lookup returns CDR1 KGHSH and CDR2 LQKENI. The CDR3 loop is CASSRMETQYF. CDR3 in DNA: TGTGCCAGCTCACGTATGGAGACCCAGTACTTC. Supplemented by reference TRBV18 and TRBJ2-5, the full variable domain reads NAGVMQNPRHLVRRRGQEARLRCSPMKGHSHVYWYRQLPEEGLKFMVYLQKENIIDESGMPKERFSAEFPKEGPSILRIQQVVRGDSAAYFCASSRMETQYFGPGTRLLVL.